The 30 T cell receptor beta chains presented below share a single source sample, sequenced in a study of blood T cell repertoires in COVID-19. Using immunoSEQ multiplex PCR, the repertoire was profiled, and TCRdb retains in-frame clones only, with some absent. This table holds about 280,000 clones, 80% to 90% found once. The sample consisted of PBMCs or T cells enriched from blood (not recorded which). These TCRs come from a woman in her twenties or thirties with acute COVID-19.

This clone was seen a handful of times. This rearrangement joins TRBV2 to TRBJ1-1; 8 nucleotides match TRBD1. The V segment lost 9 bases and the J segment 11 bases; nucleotides outside the gene matches: 11. The CDR3 has 12 residues. Germline-derived CDR1 and CDR2 are SNHLY and FYNNEI. CDR3 nucleotide sequence: TGTGCCAGTACGGGACAGGTTGTTCGGGCTTTCTTT. Protein sequence: CASTGQVVRAFF.

V is TRBV13 and J is TRBJ2-7; 9 nucleotides agree with TRBD2. The CDR3 is 16 amino acids. V was clipped by 4 bases and J by 4 bases; unmatched bases: 11. CDR1 and CDR2 from the germline V gene are PRHDT and FYEKMQ (reference sequence). CDR3 sequence (DNA): TGTGCCAGCAGCTCCGGAATAGCGGGAGTGGGGTACGAGCAGTACTTC. Protein product: CASSSGIAGVGYEQYF.

The chain couples TRBV28 to TRBJ1-4; D unclear. Deletions cut 7 bases from V and 7 bases from J, with 13 bases between. Per germline, CDR1 MDHEN and CDR2 SYDVKM. This CDR3 region has 13 residues. CDR3 nucleotides: TGTGCCAGCATCCCCCCGTCGGGTGAAAAACTGTTTTTT. Protein: CASIPPSGEKLFF.

The chain uses TRBV24-1 and TRBJ1-1; no clear D. The V and J ends lost 7 bases and 3 bases respectively, with 11 bases between them. Germline V gene data show CDR1 as KGHDR and CDR2 as SFDVKD. The CDR3 extends over 13 amino acids. The CDR3 here is CATSLGRDTEAFF. CDR3 sequence (DNA): TGTGCCACCAGCCTCGGGAGGGACACTGAAGCTTTCTTT.

V usage is TRBV29-1 and J usage is TRBJ1-5; 7 positions match TRBD1. This CDR3 has 13 residues. CDR1 SQVTM and CDR2 ANQGSEA come from the germline V gene. V lost 4 bases and J lost 5; bases outside the gene matches: 5. The CDR3 loop is CSVGDSAYQPQHF. CDR3 sequence (DNA): TGCAGCGTTGGGGACAGTGCCTATCAGCCCCAGCATTTT.

The rearrangement links TRBV19 to TRBJ1-3, with 10 bases fitting TRBD1. V shed 3 bases, J shed 9 bases, and the junction held 5 bases outside the gene matches. This CDR3 is built from 14 residues. Germline CDR1 and CDR2: LNHDA and SQIVND (reference sequence). This CDR3 is CASSMARDRGTIYF. Written as DNA, the CDR3 is TGTGCCAGTAGTATGGCCCGGGACAGGGGCACCATATATTTT.

The V call is TRBV5-4, the J call TRBJ2-7; 8 nucleotides match TRBD1. The length of the CDR3 is 15 residues. Germline loops: CDR1 SGHNT, CDR2 YYREEE (reference sequence). After removal of 0 bases from V and 3 bases from J, the junction contained 5 bases not matched to a gene. The CDR3 DNA follows: TGTGCCAGCAGCTTGGGCCTTGACAGGGGCTACGAGCAGTACTTC. Its protein is CASSLGLDRGYEQYF.

The CDR3 DNA reads TGTGCCAGCAGCTGGGACAGCCCGGGCTATGGCTACACCTTC. Its translation: CASSWDSPGYGYTF. V is TRBV6-2 or TRBV6-3 and J is TRBJ1-2; 7 bases align to TRBD1. Trimming removed 6 bases from V and 4 bases from J; junction bases left unmatched: 8. This CDR3 region has 14 residues. In germline, CDR1 is MNHEY, CDR2 SVGEGT.

CDR3 coding DNA: TGTGCCAGCAGCTTAGTAGGGGGGGCTGTGAACGAGCAGTACTTC. It codes for CASSLVGGAVNEQYF. This chain connects TRBV7-8 to TRBJ2-7; TRBD2 is a possible D gene (7 bases). Germline CDR1 and CDR2: SGHVS and FQNEAQ. V was trimmed by 1 base and J by 5 bases, leaving 15 bases between them. The CDR3 totals 15 residues.

This sequence joins TRBV10-3 and TRBJ2-7; TRBD1 might be the D (6 bases). Trimming pared 10 bases from V and 1 base from J, leaving 14 bases between. Germline loops: CDR1 ENHRY, CDR2 SYGVKD. The CDR3 length is 13 residues. The CDR3 spells CATLGQSSYEQYF. For the CDR3, the DNA is TGTGCCACGTTAGGACAGTCGTCCTACGAGCAGTACTTC.

V and J are TRBV9 and TRBJ2-7, with TRBD2 matching 8 bases. CDR3 length: 19 amino acids. From germline, CDR1 is SGDLS and CDR2 YYNGEE. Germline trimming cut 0 bases from V and 2 bases from J; bases unmatched to any gene: 16. This CDR3 is CASSVGGWGLDLSTYEQYF. CDR3 DNA sequence: TGTGCCAGCAGCGTAGGGGGCTGGGGACTAGATTTGAGCACCTACGAGCAGTACTTC.

In DNA form, the CDR3 reads TGTGCCATCACTAGCGGGATCTCCTACGAGCAGTACTTC. Protein sequence: CAITSGISYEQYF. This rearrangement joins TRBV10-3 to TRBJ2-7; 9 bases align to TRBD2. CDR3 length: 13 residues. J gave up 0 bases and V 7 bases, and 1 base lay outside the gene matches. Germline V gene data show CDR1 as ENHRY and CDR2 as SYGVKD.

The V and J genes are TRBV28 and TRBJ2-7; 9 bases line up with TRBD1. With V trimmed by 2 bases and J by 3 bases, 26 bases remained unmatched. CDR3 length: 22 residues. CDR1 and CDR2 from the germline V gene are MDHEN and SYDVKM. The CDR3 sequence is CASSLSPLQGAQGSPLFYEQYF. The DNA of the CDR3 is TGTGCCAGCAGTTTAAGCCCCTTACAGGGGGCTCAGGGGAGCCCCTTATTCTACGAGCAGTACTTC.

A single count supports this clone. The rearrangement uses TRBV27 and TRBJ2-1; possibly TRBD1 for D (5 bases). The V and J ends lost 0 bases and 8 bases respectively, with 23 bases between them. This CDR3 is built from 18 residues. CDR1 is MNHEY and CDR2 is SMNVEV in the germline V gene (reference sequence). In nucleotides, the CDR3 is TGTGCCAGCAGTTTATCCCAGGGATCTTACAGGCCTTATGATGAGCAGTTCTTC. This encodes CASSLSQGSYRPYDEQFF.

This chain joins TRBV27 and TRBJ2-1, with 7 bases lining up with TRBD1. V lost 4 bases to trimming and J lost 4 bases; unmatched junction nucleotides: 4. The CDR3 has 14 residues. Per the germline V gene, CDR1 is MNHEY and CDR2 is SMNVEV (reference sequence). CDR3: CASSSTGQYNEQFF. CDR3 nucleotide sequence: TGTGCCAGCAGTTCGACAGGGCAGTACAATGAGCAGTTCTTC.

This chain uses TRBV28 with TRBJ1-5; perhaps TRBD1 as D (5 bases). This CDR3 is built from 15 residues. V was cut by 2 bases and J by 6 bases, with 14 bases left in between. Per germline, CDR1 MDHEN and CDR2 SYDVKM. For the CDR3, the DNA is TGTGCCAGCAGTTTAGGGTGGCAGGGAGGTCAGCCCCAGCATTTT. It yields the protein CASSLGWQGGQPQHF.

The V call is TRBV6-5, the J call TRBJ2-7; TRBD2 might be the D (5 bases). Germline CDR1 is MNHEY and CDR2 is SVGAGI. The CDR3 has 13 residues. The V end lost 7 bases, the J end lost 5 bases, and 15 bases lay between the germline ends. Here the CDR3 DNA reads TGTGCCAGCATTCTTGCGACGGGGAACGAGCAGTACTTC. Protein: CASILATGNEQYF.

This chain joins TRBV5-1 and TRBJ2-7, with a possible D match to TRBD1 (6 bases). CDR3 length equals 16 residues. V gave up 4 bases and J gave up 0 bases, with 17 bases separating them. Germline loops: CDR1 SGHRS, CDR2 YFSETQ. The CDR3 nucleotides read TGCGCCAGCAGCCTGCCAGGGGAGCGGACCTCCTACGAGCAGTACTTC. Translated: CASSLPGERTSYEQYF.

V is TRBV7-3 and J is TRBJ2-7, with 8 bases identical to TRBD2. V was pared by 5 bases and J by 6 bases, with 9 bases of the junction left unmatched. CDR3 length: 14 residues. CDR1 and CDR2 (germline): SGHTA, FQGTGA. CDR3 sequence (DNA): TGTGCCAGCAGCCCCGGGAGGGAGTTTGCCGAGCAGTACTTC. Its translation: CASSPGREFAEQYF.

V usage is TRBV7-2 and J usage is TRBJ2-2, with 9 bases matching TRBD1. This CDR3 region has 14 residues. The V segment lost 3 bases and the J segment 6 bases; nucleotides outside the gene matches: 2. In germline, CDR1 is SGHTA, CDR2 FQGNSA. CDR3 bases: TGTGCCAGCAGCTTCGGGACAGGGTCCGGGGAGCTGTTTTTT. It is translated as CASSFGTGSGELFF.

CDR3: CASSFRGSGGYTF. Here the CDR3 DNA reads TGTGCCAGCAGTTTTCGGGGTAGCGGTGGCTACACCTTC. V is TRBV12-3 or TRBV12-4 and J is TRBJ1-2; no clear D gene. The V end lost 3 bases, the J end lost 7 bases, and 12 bases lay between the germline ends. The CDR3 length is 13 residues.

The chain has TRBV5-6 and TRBJ2-1, with D uncertain. The CDR3 is made up of 14 amino acids. The V end lost 4 bases, the J end lost 2 bases, and 10 bases lay between the germline ends. Germline V gene sequence: CDR1 SGHDT, CDR2 YYEEEE. Here the CDR3 reads CASSPVAPYNEQFF. The CDR3 bases are TGTGCCAGCAGCCCGGTCGCTCCCTACAATGAGCAGTTCTTC. Supplemented by reference TRBV5-6 and TRBJ2-1, the full variable domain reads DAGVTQSPTHLIKTRGQQVTLRCSPKSGHDTVSWYQQALGQGPQFIFQYYEEEERQRGNFPDRFSGHQFPNYSSELNVNALLLGDSALYLCASSPVAPYNEQFFGPGTRLTVL.

The V and J genes are TRBV6-2 or TRBV6-3 and TRBJ2-6; D might be TRBD1 (6 bases). CDR1 and CDR2 from the germline V gene are MNHEY and SVGEGT. The length of the CDR3 is 19 residues. Trimming took off 0 bases at V and 0 bases at J, with 15 bases between the two ends. The CDR3 nucleotides are TGTGCCAGCAGTTACTCGACCCAGGGGACCCTCTCTGGGGCCAACGTCCTGACTTTC. The encoded protein is CASSYSTQGTLSGANVLTF.

The chain uses TRBV25-1 and TRBJ1-4, with D tentatively TRBD1 (5 bases). The V gene's germline CDR1 is MGHDK and CDR2 SYGVNS. The CDR3 spans 18 residues. V was clipped by 4 bases and J by 6 bases, with 24 bases between them. The CDR3, as DNA: TGTGCCAGCAGTGCCCAGGGCCAACAATTACCGAATGATGAAAAACTGTTTTTT. Its translation: CASSAQGQQLPNDEKLFF. The full variable domain, in which reference TRBV25-1 and TRBJ1-4 provide the parts outside the CDR3, is EADIYQTPRYLVIGTGKKITLECSQTMGHDKMYWYQQDPGMELHLIHYSYGVNSTEKGDLSSESTVSRIRTEHFPLTLESARPSHTSQYLCASSAQGQQLPNDEKLFFGSGTQLSVL.

The sample holds a few counts of this clone. The rearrangement links TRBV29-1 to TRBJ1-2; maybe TRBD1 (6 bases). Trimming removed 6 bases at V and 1 base at J, with 9 bases between. Germline CDR1 SQVTM, CDR2 ANQGSEA. The CDR3 consists of 12 residues. CDR3 nucleotide sequence: TGCAGCGTCAGGACAGTTAACTATGGCTACACCTTC. This encodes CSVRTVNYGYTF.

The table lists this clone with a few counts. V gene TRBV7-2 combines with J gene TRBJ2-7; maybe TRBD2 (7 bases). The CDR3 is 15 residues long. In germline, CDR1 is SGHTA, CDR2 FQGNSA. V was pared by 1 base and J by 6 bases, with 16 bases between. The chain's CDR3 is CASSLEGDYASEQYF. The CDR3 nucleotides are TGTGCCAGCAGCTTAGAGGGGGACTACGCTTCCGAGCAGTACTTC.

The J gene is TRBJ1-5, the V gene TRBV28; tentatively, D is TRBD1 (5 bases). CDR3 length equals 14 residues. Trimming took 6 bases from V and 0 from J, leaving 9 bases between them. Germline V gene sequence: CDR1 MDHEN, CDR2 SYDVKM. The CDR3 DNA sequence: TGTGCCAGCAGCGGGGACTTTAGCAATCAGCCCCAGCATTTT. Translation gives CASSGDFSNQPQHF.

A remark on this clone: An end of the junction does not agree with germline; a read error may underlie this. The chain employs TRBV30 and TRBJ2-1, with D tentatively TRBD1 or TRBD2 (7 bases each). Germline V lookup: CDR1 GTSNPN, CDR2 SVGIG (reference sequence). The CDR3 loop spans 12 amino acids. The CDR3 spells CAGRGRYNEQFF. CDR3 DNA: TGTGCCGGGAGGGGGCGATACAATGAGCAGTTCTTC.

The chain is built from TRBV25-1 and TRBJ1-5; D uncertain. Trimming took off 1 base at V and 0 bases at J, with 10 bases between the two ends. CDR1 is MGHDK, CDR2 SYGVNS, per germline. This CDR3 has 16 residues. CDR3 sequence (DNA): TGTGCCAGCAGTGAATCCGACGGGGATAGCAATCAGCCCCAGCATTTT. Translated: CASSESDGDSNQPQHF.

This clone was observed once. The chain recombines TRBV6-5 with TRBJ1-5; 9 nucleotides align to TRBD1. The CDR3 covers 13 residues. In germline, CDR1 is MNHEY, CDR2 SVGAGI. Trimming took 10 bases from V and 3 from J; bases not matched to a gene: 4. The CDR3 DNA follows: TGTGCCACCTGGGACAGGGACAATCAGCCCCAGCATTTT. Protein: CATWDRDNQPQHF.